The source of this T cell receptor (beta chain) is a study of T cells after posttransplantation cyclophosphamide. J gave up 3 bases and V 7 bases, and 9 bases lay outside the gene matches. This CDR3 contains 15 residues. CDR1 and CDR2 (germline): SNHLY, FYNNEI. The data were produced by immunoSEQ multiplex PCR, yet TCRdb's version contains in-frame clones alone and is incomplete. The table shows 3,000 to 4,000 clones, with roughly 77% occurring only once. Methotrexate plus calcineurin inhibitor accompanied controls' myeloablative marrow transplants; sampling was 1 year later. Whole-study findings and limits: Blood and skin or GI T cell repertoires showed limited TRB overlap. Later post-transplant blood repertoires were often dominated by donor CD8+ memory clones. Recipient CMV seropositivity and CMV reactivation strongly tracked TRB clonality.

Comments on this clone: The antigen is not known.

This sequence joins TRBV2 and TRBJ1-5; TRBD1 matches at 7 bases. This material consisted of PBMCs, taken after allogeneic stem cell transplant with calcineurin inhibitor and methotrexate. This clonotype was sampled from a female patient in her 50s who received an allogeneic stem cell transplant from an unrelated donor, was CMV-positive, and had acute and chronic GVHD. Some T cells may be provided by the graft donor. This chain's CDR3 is CASTPDRFDNQPQHF. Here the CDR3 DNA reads TGTGCCAGCACTCCGGACAGGTTCGACAATCAGCCCCAGCATTTT. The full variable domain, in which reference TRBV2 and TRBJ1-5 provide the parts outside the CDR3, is EPEVTQTPSHQVTQMGQEVILRCVPISNHLYFYWYRQILGQKVEFLVSFYNNEISEKSEIFDDQFSVERPDGSNFTLKIRSTKLEDSAMYFCASTPDRFDNQPQHFGDGTRLSIL.